A selection of T cell receptor beta chains follows, all from one sample in a study of blood T cell repertoires in COVID-19. This table comes from immunoSEQ multiplex PCR, and its TCRdb copy is limited to in-frame clones, with some not included. The sample lists approximately 15,000 clones, over 75% occurring once. Specimen: peripheral blood. Every receptor here comes from a human donor in a cohort sampled during active COVID-19. CDR3s include the opening cysteine and the closing phenylalanine or tryptophan. The order of the fields is J gene, D gene, V gene, CDR3 protein. The D gene is left open where the match is weak.

J gene: TRBJ2-6; D gene: NA; V gene: TRBV18; CDR3 protein: CASSPSRSAGANVLTF
J gene: TRBJ1-5; D gene: NA; V gene: TRBV7-7; CDR3 protein: CASSLNGGDQPQHF
J gene: TRBJ2-3; D gene: TRBD2; V gene: TRBV19; CDR3 protein: CASSITGTSDTDTQYF
J gene: TRBJ2-5; D gene: TRBD1; V gene: TRBV7-3; CDR3 protein: CASSAGTAQETQYF
J gene: TRBJ2-7; D gene: TRBD2; V gene: TRBV9; CDR3 protein: CASSPRLAGVGEQYF
J gene: TRBJ1-4; D gene: NA; V gene: TRBV2; CDR3 protein: CARSGSQNEKLFF
J gene: TRBJ2-7; D gene: NA; V gene: TRBV11-3; CDR3 protein: CASSPSVSYEQYF
J gene: TRBJ1-5; D gene: TRBD1; V gene: TRBV28; CDR3 protein: CGSDTGGRNQPQHF
J gene: TRBJ2-3; D gene: TRBD2; V gene: TRBV11-3; CDR3 protein: CASSWRAGGPGDTQYF
J gene: TRBJ1-6; D gene: NA; V gene: TRBV5-4; CDR3 protein: CASSLDTLNNSPLHF
J gene: TRBJ2-7; D gene: NA; V gene: TRBV7-2; CDR3 protein: CASSLVPAGYLNEQYF
J gene: TRBJ1-5; D gene: NA; V gene: TRBV7-2; CDR3 protein: CASSPRAGQPQHF
J gene: TRBJ2-7; D gene: NA; V gene: TRBV28; CDR3 protein: CAGKGVTGRIHEQYF
J gene: TRBJ1-4; D gene: TRBD1; V gene: TRBV9; CDR3 protein: CASSVHPDRSATNEKLFF
J gene: TRBJ1-1; D gene: NA; V gene: TRBV27; CDR3 protein: CASRKSRARENPNTEAFF
J gene: TRBJ1-4; D gene: TRBD1; V gene: TRBV28; CDR3 protein: CASSAILGTGGSFGEKLFF
J gene: TRBJ2-1; D gene: NA; V gene: TRBV5-1; CDR3 protein: CASSLDRSRNEQFF
J gene: TRBJ2-1; D gene: TRBD2; V gene: TRBV10-3; CDR3 protein: CAIKEASGRGQFF
J gene: TRBJ2-5; D gene: NA; V gene: TRBV4-1; CDR3 protein: CASSQDATGWPGNQETQYF
J gene: TRBJ2-1; D gene: NA; V gene: TRBV5-1; CDR3 protein: CASSLEGSGASSYNEQFF
J gene: TRBJ2-1; D gene: NA; V gene: TRBV10-1; CDR3 protein: CASGTSSEGYNEQFF
J gene: TRBJ1-5; D gene: NA; V gene: TRBV10-1; CDR3 protein: CASRRGKPQHF
J gene: TRBJ2-1; D gene: NA; V gene: TRBV5-4; CDR3 protein: CASSLPSYEQFF
J gene: TRBJ2-5; D gene: NA; V gene: TRBV3-1/TRBV3-2; CDR3 protein: CASSHVETQYF
J gene: TRBJ1-6; D gene: TRBD1; V gene: TRBV10-1; CDR3 protein: CASSSGTGGASPLHF
J gene: TRBJ2-3; D gene: NA; V gene: TRBV6-4; CDR3 protein: CASSVTPGLSADTQYF
J gene: TRBJ1-2; D gene: TRBD1; V gene: TRBV4-2; CDR3 protein: CASSQDLQGAYGYTF
J gene: TRBJ1-2; D gene: NA; V gene: TRBV25-1; CDR3 protein: CASSEPGLIYGYTF
J gene: TRBJ1-4; D gene: NA; V gene: TRBV6-1; CDR3 protein: CASSEGHQPNEKLFF
J gene: TRBJ1-2; D gene: TRBD1; V gene: TRBV28; CDR3 protein: CASSWGTGASRGYTF
J gene: TRBJ2-3; D gene: NA; V gene: TRBV29-1; CDR3 protein: CSVETRTDTQYF
J gene: TRBJ2-3; D gene: NA; V gene: TRBV27; CDR3 protein: CASSHTSSTDTQYF
J gene: TRBJ1-6; D gene: TRBD1; V gene: TRBV5-4; CDR3 protein: CASSLAGVGQGNSPLHF
J gene: TRBJ1-1; D gene: TRBD1; V gene: TRBV5-4; CDR3 protein: CASSPGGLNTEAFF
J gene: TRBJ2-1; D gene: NA; V gene: TRBV28; CDR3 protein: CASSLTREQFF
J gene: TRBJ2-7; D gene: TRBD2; V gene: TRBV13; CDR3 protein: CASSPTHLAGGLGGSYEQYF
J gene: TRBJ2-4; D gene: TRBD2; V gene: TRBV11-3; CDR3 protein: CASSFGGGAKNIQYF
J gene: TRBJ2-7; D gene: TRBD1; V gene: TRBV5-1; CDR3 protein: CASSSLGGRAIPTEQYF
J gene: TRBJ1-5; D gene: TRBD1; V gene: TRBV4-2; CDR3 protein: CASSQGTGGQPQHF
J gene: TRBJ2-3; D gene: TRBD2; V gene: TRBV5-4; CDR3 protein: CASSLEASGRAADTQYF
J gene: TRBJ2-7; D gene: TRBD2; V gene: TRBV27; CDR3 protein: CASSFRSGGDEQYF
J gene: TRBJ1-5; D gene: NA; V gene: TRBV7-2; CDR3 protein: CASSLNREIIRPQHF
J gene: TRBJ2-2; D gene: NA; V gene: TRBV18; CDR3 protein: CASSPRQANTGELFF
J gene: TRBJ2-5; D gene: TRBD2; V gene: TRBV4-1; CDR3 protein: CASSQVFGGDQETQYF
J gene: TRBJ1-4; D gene: NA; V gene: TRBV10-3; CDR3 protein: CAISETGREKLFF
J gene: TRBJ2-1; D gene: NA; V gene: TRBV7-9; CDR3 protein: CASSQTAGTGFF